The 15 T cell receptor beta chains below all came from one sample that was sequenced in a study of beta chain features in type 1 diabetes. Overall study findings and caveats: Moderate but significant shortening of TCRB CDR3s was recorded in all four CD4+ subsets from Type 1 diabetes patients.

The entirety of the isolated RNA underwent reverse transcription, so expressed TCRB transcripts were sequenced. Profiling relied on immunoSEQ multiplex PCR, and the TCRdb table lists in-frame clones only, not all of them. This sample carries under 300,000 clones, around 15% of them seen once, and the ten largest clones take more than 0.075%. These receptors have no known antigen. Sequenced input: naive CD4+ T cells from blood. These receptors were taken from a man aged 25 to 45 with type 1 diabetes.

This clone was found a few times. The chain is built from TRBV4-1 and TRBJ2-7; 12 bases are a match to TRBD1. V was pared by 4 bases and J by 9 bases, with 16 bases of the junction left unmatched. The CDR3 contains 17 residues. Germline CDR1 reads MGHRA; CDR2 reads YSYEKL. CDR3 sequence: CASSRFRSGTGGSGQYF. CDR3 in DNA: TGCGCCAGCAGCCGCTTTAGGTCCGGGACAGGGGGCAGCGGGCAGTACTTC.

The V call is TRBV28, the J call TRBJ2-3; D is possibly TRBD2 (5 bases). Deletions cut 2 bases from V and 2 bases from J, with 17 bases between. This CDR3 comprises 17 residues. Per germline, CDR1 MDHEN and CDR2 SYDVKM. The CDR3 DNA reads as TGTGCCAGCAGTTTAACTGGAGGTTCTAGCCCCACAGATACGCAGTATTTT. This codes for CASSLTGGSSPTDTQYF.

This clone was counted between two and nine times. DNA for the CDR3: TGTGCCTGGACCCGTCCCGGGGAAGGTCCTGGCTACACCTTC. This translates into CAWTRPGEGPGYTF. The gene calls are TRBV30 and TRBJ1-2; D not certain. Trimming cost V 4 bases and J 7 bases, with 19 bases left between them. The germline V gene has CDR1 GTSNPN and CDR2 SVGIG (reference sequence). This CDR3 has 14 residues.

This clone was seen a few times. The chain uses TRBV30 and TRBJ1-5, with D perhaps TRBD1 (5 bases). V lost 3 bases to trimming and J lost 0 bases, with 9 bases between them. The CDR3 contains 14 residues. Per germline, CDR1 GTSNPN and CDR2 SVGIG (reference sequence). CDR3 nucleotide sequence: TGTGCCTGGAGCGGAGACAGTAGCAATCAGCCCCAGCATTTT. Its translation is CAWSGDSSNQPQHF.

This clone has more than one count but fewer than ten. This chain links TRBV7-3 with TRBJ2-6; D unclear. From germline, CDR1 is SGHTA and CDR2 FQGTGA. This CDR3 region has 14 residues. V lost 5 bases, J lost 2 bases, and 7 bases lay in between. This chain's CDR3 is CASSRDAGANVLTF. The CDR3 DNA reads TGTGCCAGCAGCCGAGATGCTGGGGCCAACGTCCTGACTTTC.

The V gene is TRBV29-1, the J gene TRBJ1-2; D ambiguous. In germline, CDR1 is SQVTM, CDR2 ANQGSEA. V dropped 5 bases and J dropped 0 bases, with 7 bases sitting between them. The CDR3 is 12 residues long. The DNA for the CDR3 is TGCAGCGTTCCCCTGGCTAACTATGGCTACACCTTC. The encoded protein is CSVPLANYGYTF.

This clone has just a few counts. The rearrangement uses TRBV30 and TRBJ1-2; no firm D call. The ends were cut back, 2 bases at V and 0 bases at J, with 7 bases in the middle. Germline lookup yields CDR1 GTSNPN and CDR2 SVGIG (reference sequence). This CDR3 has 13 residues. The CDR3 sequence: CAWSRVSNYGYTF. The DNA for the CDR3 is TGTGCCTGGAGTCGGGTTTCTAACTATGGCTACACCTTC.

The V gene is TRBV5-1, the J gene TRBJ1-1; the D is unclear. The CDR3 has 13 amino acids. V shed 0 bases and J shed 0 bases, with 3 bases lying between them. CDR1 SGHRS and CDR2 YFSETQ come from the germline V gene. CDR3 nucleotides: TGCGCCAGCAGCTTGGAGGTGAACACTGAAGCTTTCTTT. Its protein product is CASSLEVNTEAFF.

The sample holds a few counts of this clone. The chain has TRBV5-1 and TRBJ2-1; possibly TRBD1 or TRBD2 for D (5 bases each). Germline CDR1 reads SGHRS; CDR2 reads YFSETQ. V was pared by 0 bases and J by 9 bases, with 10 bases between. This CDR3 has 13 amino acids. The CDR3 DNA reads as TGCGCCAGCAGCTTGGTCTCTGGGGGTGAGCAGTTCTTC. Translation gives CASSLVSGGEQFF.

The chain couples TRBV4-3 to TRBJ2-3, with a weak D call TRBD2 (5 bases). With 4 bases removed from V and 2 bases from J, the gap between germline ends came to 16 bases. The CDR3 has 16 amino acids. Germline V gene sequence: CDR1 LGHNA, CDR2 YSLEER. The chain's CDR3 is CASSPSVMGATDTQYF. The CDR3 DNA follows: TGCGCCAGCAGCCCATCGGTCATGGGAGCCACAGATACGCAGTATTTT.

This clone came up a few times. The rearrangement links TRBV25-1 to TRBJ2-7; D unclear. The V and J ends lost 2 bases and 2 bases respectively, with 10 bases between them. Germline CDR1 and CDR2: MGHDK and SYGVNS. The CDR3 is 14 amino acids. CDR3 residues: CASSENLTPYEQYF. For the CDR3, the DNA is TGTGCCAGCAGTGAAAACCTTACTCCCTACGAGCAGTACTTC.

The J gene is TRBJ2-1, the V gene TRBV28; tentatively, D is TRBD1 (5 bases). CDR1 is MDHEN and CDR2 is SYDVKM in the germline V gene. Trimming removed 7 bases at V and 3 bases at J, with 16 bases between. CDR3 length: 15 amino acids. The CDR3 loop reads CASTPLGRNYNEQFF. The CDR3 nucleotides are TGTGCCAGCACCCCCTTGGGGCGGAACTACAATGAGCAGTTCTTC. The whole variable domain, filled in from reference TRBV28 and TRBJ2-1, reads DVKVTQSSRYLVKRTGEKVFLECVQDMDHENMFWYRQDPGLGLRLIYFSYDVKMKEKGDIPEGYSVSREKKERFSLILESASTNQTSMYLCASTPLGRNYNEQFFGPGTRLTVL.

The chain has TRBV30 and TRBJ2-3; possible D gene TRBD1, 5 bases. The CDR3 sequence is 12 residues long. The germline V gene encodes CDR1 GTSNPN and CDR2 SVGIG (reference sequence). The V and J ends lost 3 bases and 7 bases respectively, with 11 bases between them. The CDR3, as DNA: TGTGCCTGGAGAAAGAGGACAAATACGCAGTATTTT. This encodes CAWRKRTNTQYF.

J is TRBJ2-3 and V is TRBV29-1; TRBD2 matches 9 bases. V was clipped by 4 bases and J by 0 bases; unmatched bases: 14. CDR1 and CDR2 from the germline V gene are SQVTM and ANQGSEA. The CDR3 is 18 residues long. CDR3 in DNA: TGCAGCGTTGGTTGGATACTAGTTAGCGGGAGTAGCACAGATACGCAGTATTTT. Amino acid sequence: CSVGWILVSGSSTDTQYF.

This clone was seen a few times. The rearrangement links TRBV7-2 to TRBJ1-1; 9 bases agree with TRBD1. CDR1 is SGHTA, CDR2 FQGNSA, per germline. J was trimmed by 1 base and V by 7 bases; bases with no gene match: 1. The CDR3 spans 13 residues. The CDR3 DNA reads as TGTGCCAGCAAGGGACAGGGGAACACTGAAGCTTTCTTT. It translates to CASKGQGNTEAFF.